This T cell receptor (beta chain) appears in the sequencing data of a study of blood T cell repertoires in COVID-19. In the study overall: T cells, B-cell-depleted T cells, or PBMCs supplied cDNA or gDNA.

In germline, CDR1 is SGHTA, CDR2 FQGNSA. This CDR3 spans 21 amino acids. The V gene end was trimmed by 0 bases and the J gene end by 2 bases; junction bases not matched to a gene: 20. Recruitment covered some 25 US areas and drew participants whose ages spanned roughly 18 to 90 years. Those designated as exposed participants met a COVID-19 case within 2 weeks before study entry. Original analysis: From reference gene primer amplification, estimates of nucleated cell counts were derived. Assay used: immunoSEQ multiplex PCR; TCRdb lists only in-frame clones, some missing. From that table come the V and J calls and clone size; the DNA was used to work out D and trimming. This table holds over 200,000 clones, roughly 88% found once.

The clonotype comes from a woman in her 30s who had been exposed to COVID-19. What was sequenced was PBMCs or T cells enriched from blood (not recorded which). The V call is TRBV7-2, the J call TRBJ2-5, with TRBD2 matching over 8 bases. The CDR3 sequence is CASSLAPIHREGPPPQETQYF. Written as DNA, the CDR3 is TGTGCCAGCAGCTTAGCCCCCATCCACCGGGAGGGCCCCCCCCCGCAAGAGACCCAGTACTTC. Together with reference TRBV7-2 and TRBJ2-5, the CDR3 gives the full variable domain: GAGVSQSPSNKVTEKGKDVELRCDPISGHTALYWYRQSLGQGLEFLIYFQGNSAPDKSGLPSDRFSAERTGGSVSTLTIQRTQQEDSAVYLCASSLAPIHREGPPPQETQYFGPGTRLLVL.